These T cell receptor beta chains were read from a single sample in a study of blood T cell repertoires in COVID-19. Method: immunoSEQ multiplex PCR; TCRdb's copy keeps in-frame clones and lacks some. The sample has nearly 40,000 clones; just under 80% are singletons. What was sequenced was peripheral blood. Receptors were obtained from a man at least 80 years old with active or convalescent COVID-19. The CDR3 runs from the conserved cysteine through the conserved F or W. Fields, in order: J gene, clone size, V gene, D gene, CDR3 DNA, CDR3 protein. The D gene is left open where the match is weak. Some rows have no size entry. The others give once, few or many, or a class for an expanded clone.

>TRBJ1-1|.|TRBV6-6|.
TGTGCCAGCAGTCTACACCCCGGGAGCGACACTGAAGCTTTCTTT
CASSLHPGSDTEAFF
>TRBJ2-3|.|TRBV5-1|TRBD1
TGCGCCAGCAGCTTGGTTCAGGGGGCAGATACGCAGTATTTT
CASSLVQGADTQYF
>TRBJ2-5|.|TRBV28|.
TGTGCCAGCAGTTTATGGGGACTCGGCGGGGAGACCCAGTACTTC
CASSLWGLGGETQYF
>TRBJ2-7|once|TRBV7-2|TRBD2
TGTGCCAGCAAAGCGGGATACCTCTCCTACGAGCAGTACTTC
CASKAGYLSYEQYF
>TRBJ2-2|.|TRBV7-9|.
TGTGCCAGCAGAGCCCTAGCGGTAGGGGGGGACACAACCGGGGAGCTGTTTTTT
CASRALAVGGDTTGELFF
>TRBJ1-1|.|TRBV28|.
TGTGCCAGCAGTGTCTCTTCGAACACTGAAGCTTTCTTT
CASSVSSNTEAFF
>TRBJ2-7|.|TRBV30|.
TGTGCCTGGAGTGTACGTGGGGCGTTCAACGAGCAGTACTTC
CAWSVRGAFNEQYF
>TRBJ2-1|once|TRBV9|TRBD2
TGTGCCAGCAGCGTAGTCGCTAGCGGGATACGGGATGAGCAGTTCTTC
CASSVVASGIRDEQFF
>TRBJ2-1|.|TRBV28|TRBD2
TGTGCCAGCAGTTTAGCGACTAGCGGGTATTACAATGAGCAGTTCTTC
CASSLATSGYYNEQFF
>TRBJ2-7|few|TRBV28|TRBD1
TGTGCCAGCAGGGCTCCGGGACAGGGAACCTACGAGCAGTACTTC
CASRAPGQGTYEQYF
>TRBJ2-2|.|TRBV6-2/TRBV6-3|TRBD2
TGTGCCAGCAGTACGGGACTAGCGAACACCGGGGAGCTGTTTTTT
CASSTGLANTGELFF
>TRBJ1-2|.|TRBV6-5|.
TGTGCCAGCACCGAATGGGGGGGAGCTAACTATGGCTACACCTTC
CASTEWGGANYGYTF
>TRBJ2-2|few|TRBV5-1|TRBD2
TGCGCCAGCGCGCGGGAGGGCACCGGGGAGCTGTTTTTT
CASAREGTGELFF
>TRBJ2-5|.|TRBV7-8|.
TGTGCCAGCAGCCCTAGGTACAGGGACGAGACCCAGTACTTC
CASSPRYRDETQYF
>TRBJ1-6|.|TRBV6-2/TRBV6-3|.
TGTGCCAGCAGCCAGAGGGACTGGGATTCACCCCTCCACTTT
CASSQRDWDSPLHF
>TRBJ1-4|.|TRBV18|.
TGTGCCAGCTCGGCGACTGAGGGTAGTGAAAAACTGTTTTTT
CASSATEGSEKLFF
>TRBJ2-2|.|TRBV21-1|.
TGTGCCAGCAGCAGCTTACCCAGGGGGCCTTCATTTACCGGGGAGCTGTTTTTT
CASSSLPRGPSFTGELFF
>TRBJ2-1|.|TRBV29-1|TRBD2
TGCAGCGTTGAAGACCATAACGAACTAGCGGGAGGGGTCTTC
CSVEDHNELAGGVF
>TRBJ2-1|once|TRBV6-6|.
TGTGCCTCCATCGGGGGTTTCACCTACAATGAGCAGTTCTTC
CASIGGFTYNEQFF
>TRBJ2-5|.|TRBV28|TRBD1
TGTGCCAGCAGCGCCGCGACAGGGTTACTGGCCCAGTACTTC
CASSAATGLLAQYF
>TRBJ2-7|.|TRBV3-1/TRBV3-2|.
TGTGCCAGCAGCCAACCTTTACAGGACGACTCCTACGAGCAGTACTTC
CASSQPLQDDSYEQYF
>TRBJ2-3|.|TRBV19|.
TGTGCCAGTAGGGGCCCGGCAGATACGCAGTATTTT
CASRGPADTQYF
>TRBJ1-6|.|TRBV2|.
TGTGCCAGCAGGGACAGTAGTCTGAGCTCCTATAATTCACCCCTCCACTTT
CASRDSSLSSYNSPLHF
>TRBJ1-2|few|TRBV18|.
TGTGCCAGCTCATTCCGACAGGATGGCTACACCTTC
CASSFRQDGYTF
>TRBJ2-6|once|TRBV7-2|TRBD1
TGTGCCAGCAGCACACAGGGGGCCCTCTCTGGGGCCAACGTCCTGACTTTC
CASSTQGALSGANVLTF
>TRBJ2-3|.|TRBV7-2|TRBD2
TGTGCCAGCAGCAGCGGGGTAGATACGCAGTATTTT
CASSSGVDTQYF
>TRBJ2-5|.|TRBV5-1|.
TGCGCCAGCAGCTTTGCAGGGTCAGAGACCCAGTACTTC
CASSFAGSETQYF
>TRBJ2-7|.|TRBV10-3|TRBD2
TGTGCCATCAGTGACCCCGGGACTAGCGGGTCCTACGAGCAGTACTTC
CAISDPGTSGSYEQYF
>TRBJ1-6|.|TRBV2|.
TGTGCCAGCAGTGTGGGCGATTCACCCCTCCACTTT
CASSVGDSPLHF
>TRBJ2-5|.|TRBV14|TRBD1
TGTGCCAGCAGCCAAGCTGTCAGGGGGCAGACCCAGTACTTC
CASSQAVRGQTQYF
>TRBJ2-3|.|TRBV2|.
TGTGCCAGCAGTAAAACTAGCAAAGGCACAGATACGCAGTATTTT
CASSKTSKGTDTQYF
>TRBJ1-1|.|TRBV11-2|TRBD1
TGTGCCAGCAGCTTAGCTGGACAGGGAACTGAAGCTTTCTTT
CASSLAGQGTEAFF
>TRBJ2-7|.|TRBV3-1/TRBV3-2|.
TGTGCCAGCAGTCCAAGTGAGGGCTACGAGCAGTACTTC
CASSPSEGYEQYF
>TRBJ2-1|.|TRBV3-1/TRBV3-2|.
TGTGCCATCGGCGGAAGTTCGTGGGATGAGCAGTTCTTC
CAIGGSSWDEQFF
>TRBJ1-1|.|TRBV28|.
TGTGCCAGTCAGGGGATGAACACTGAAGCTTTCTTT
CASQGMNTEAFF
>TRBJ2-1|.|TRBV7-9|TRBD2
TGTGCCAGCAGCTTAGGGACTAGCGGGTACAATGAGCAGTTCTTC
CASSLGTSGYNEQFF
>TRBJ2-5|.|TRBV15|.
TGTGCCACCAGCAGAGATTTCGGGGGACGGGAGACCCAGTACTTC
CATSRDFGGRETQYF
>TRBJ2-1|few|TRBV9|TRBD2
TGTGCCAGCAGCGCCGGGACTAGCCAGCTGGAGCAGTTCTTC
CASSAGTSQLEQFF
>TRBJ2-2|.|TRBV12-3/TRBV12-4|.
TGTGCCAGCAGTTTTCGGGGGACCGGGGAGCTGTTTTTT
CASSFRGTGELFF
>TRBJ1-2|.|TRBV24-1|TRBD1
TGTGCCACCAGCCTACAGGGGATCGATGGCTACACCTTC
CATSLQGIDGYTF
>TRBJ2-3|.|TRBV28|.
TGTGCCAGCAGTCCCCAGGAAGATACGCAGTATTTT
CASSPQEDTQYF
>TRBJ1-3|.|TRBV28|TRBD1
TGTGCCAGCAGGACGGGACAGGGTAGTGGAAACACCATATATTTT
CASRTGQGSGNTIYF
>TRBJ2-7|.|TRBV2|.
TGTGCCAGCAGTCCGTCCCGCTACGAGCAGTACTTC
CASSPSRYEQYF
>TRBJ2-1|.|TRBV28|TRBD2
TGTGCCAGCAGTTTCGATGGACTAGCGGGAAATGAGCAGTTCTTC
CASSFDGLAGNEQFF
>TRBJ2-1|.|TRBV6-2/TRBV6-3|.
TGTGCCAGCAGTTACCGGACAGCTGAGCAGTTCTTC
CASSYRTAEQFF
>TRBJ2-7|.|TRBV7-5|.
TGTGCCAGAAGCTTAGACGGGTTGAGCTCCTACGAGCAGTACTTC
CARSLDGLSSYEQYF